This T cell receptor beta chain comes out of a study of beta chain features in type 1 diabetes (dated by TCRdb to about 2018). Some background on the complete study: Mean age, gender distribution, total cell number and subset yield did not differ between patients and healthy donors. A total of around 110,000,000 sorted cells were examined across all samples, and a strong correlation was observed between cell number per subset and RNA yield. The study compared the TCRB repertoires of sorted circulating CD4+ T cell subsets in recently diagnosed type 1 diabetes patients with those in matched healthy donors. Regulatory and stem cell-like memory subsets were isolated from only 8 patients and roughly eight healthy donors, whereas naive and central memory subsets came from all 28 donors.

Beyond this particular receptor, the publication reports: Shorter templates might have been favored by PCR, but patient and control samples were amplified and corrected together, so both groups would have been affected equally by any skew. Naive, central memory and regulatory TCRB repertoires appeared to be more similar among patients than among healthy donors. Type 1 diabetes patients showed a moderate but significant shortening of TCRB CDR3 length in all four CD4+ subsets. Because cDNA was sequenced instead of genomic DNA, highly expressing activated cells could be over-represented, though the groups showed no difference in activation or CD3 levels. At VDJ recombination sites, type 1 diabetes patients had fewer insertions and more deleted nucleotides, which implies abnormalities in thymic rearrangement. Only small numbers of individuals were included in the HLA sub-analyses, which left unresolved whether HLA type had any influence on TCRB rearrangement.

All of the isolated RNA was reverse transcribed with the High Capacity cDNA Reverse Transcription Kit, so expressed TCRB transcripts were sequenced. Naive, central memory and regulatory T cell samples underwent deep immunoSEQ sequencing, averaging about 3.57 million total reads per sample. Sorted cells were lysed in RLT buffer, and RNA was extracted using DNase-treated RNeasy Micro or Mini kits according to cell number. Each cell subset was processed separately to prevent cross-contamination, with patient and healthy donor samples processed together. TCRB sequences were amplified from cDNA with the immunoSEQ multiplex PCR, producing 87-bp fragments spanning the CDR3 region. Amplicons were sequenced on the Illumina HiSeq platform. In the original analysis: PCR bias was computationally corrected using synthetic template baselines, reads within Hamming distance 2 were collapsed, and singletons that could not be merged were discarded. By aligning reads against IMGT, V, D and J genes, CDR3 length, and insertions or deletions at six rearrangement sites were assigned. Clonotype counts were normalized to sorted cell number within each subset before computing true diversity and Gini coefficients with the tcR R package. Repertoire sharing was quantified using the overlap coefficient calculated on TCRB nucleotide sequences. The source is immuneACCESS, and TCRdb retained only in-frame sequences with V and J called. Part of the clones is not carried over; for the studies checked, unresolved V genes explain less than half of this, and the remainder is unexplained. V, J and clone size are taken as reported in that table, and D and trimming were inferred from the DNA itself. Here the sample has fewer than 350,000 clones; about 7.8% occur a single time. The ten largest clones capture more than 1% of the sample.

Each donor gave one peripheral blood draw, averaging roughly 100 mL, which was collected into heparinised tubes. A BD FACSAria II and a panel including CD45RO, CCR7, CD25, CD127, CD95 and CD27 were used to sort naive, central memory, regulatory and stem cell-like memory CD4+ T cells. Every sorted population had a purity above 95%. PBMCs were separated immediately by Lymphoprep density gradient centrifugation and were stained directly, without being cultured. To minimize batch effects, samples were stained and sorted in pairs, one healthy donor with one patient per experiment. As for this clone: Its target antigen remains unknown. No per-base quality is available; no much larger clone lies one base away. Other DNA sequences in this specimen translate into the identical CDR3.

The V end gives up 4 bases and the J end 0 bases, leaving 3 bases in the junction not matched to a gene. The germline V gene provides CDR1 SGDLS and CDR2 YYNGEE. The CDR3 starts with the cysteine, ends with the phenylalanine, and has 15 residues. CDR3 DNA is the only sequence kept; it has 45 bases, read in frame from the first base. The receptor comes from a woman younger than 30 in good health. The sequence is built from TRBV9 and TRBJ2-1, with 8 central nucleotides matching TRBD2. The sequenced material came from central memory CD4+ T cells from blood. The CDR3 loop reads CASSSSGSSYNEQFF. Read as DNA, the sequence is TGTGCCAGCAGCTCCAGCGGGAGCTCCTACAATGAGCAGTTCTTC.